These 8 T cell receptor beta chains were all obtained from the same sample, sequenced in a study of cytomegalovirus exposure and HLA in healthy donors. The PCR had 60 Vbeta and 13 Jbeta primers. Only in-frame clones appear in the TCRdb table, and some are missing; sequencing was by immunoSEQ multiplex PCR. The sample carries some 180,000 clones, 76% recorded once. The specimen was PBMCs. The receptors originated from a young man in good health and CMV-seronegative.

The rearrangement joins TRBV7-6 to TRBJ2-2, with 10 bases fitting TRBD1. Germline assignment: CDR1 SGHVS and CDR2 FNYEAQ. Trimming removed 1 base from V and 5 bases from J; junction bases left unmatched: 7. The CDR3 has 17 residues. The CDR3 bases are TGTGCCAGCAGCTTAGGGTTGGGACAGGGGCGAACCGGGGAGCTGTTTTTT. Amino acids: CASSLGLGQGRTGELFF. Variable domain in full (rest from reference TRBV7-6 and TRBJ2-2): GAGVSQSPRYKVTKRGQDVALRCDPISGHVSLYWYRQALGQGPEFLTYFNYEAQQDKSGLPNDRFSAERPEGSISTLTIQRTEQRDSAMYRCASSLGLGQGRTGELFFGEGSRLTVL.

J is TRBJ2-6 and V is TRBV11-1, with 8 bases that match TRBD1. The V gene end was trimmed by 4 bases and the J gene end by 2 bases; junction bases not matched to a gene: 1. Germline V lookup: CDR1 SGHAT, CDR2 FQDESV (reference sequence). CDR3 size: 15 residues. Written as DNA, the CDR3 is TGTGCCAGCAGCTCACAGGGGGCTGGGGCCAACGTCCTGACTTTC. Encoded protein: CASSSQGAGANVLTF. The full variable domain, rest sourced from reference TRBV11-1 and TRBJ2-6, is EAEVAQSPRYKITEKSQAVAFWCDPISGHATLYWYRQILGQGPELLVQFQDESVVDDSQLPKDRFSAERLKGVDSTLKIQPAELGDSAMYLCASSSQGAGANVLTFGAGSRLTVL.

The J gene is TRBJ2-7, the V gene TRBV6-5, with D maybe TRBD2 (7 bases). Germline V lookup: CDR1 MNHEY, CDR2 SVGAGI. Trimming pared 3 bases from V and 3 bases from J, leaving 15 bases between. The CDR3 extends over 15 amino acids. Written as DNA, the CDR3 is TGTGCCAGCAGTTATTTGCGGGGGCACTACTACGAGCAGTACTTC. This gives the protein CASSYLRGHYYEQYF.

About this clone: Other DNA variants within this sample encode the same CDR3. CDR3 coding DNA: TGTGCCAGCAGTCAGACAGGGGCTAATTCACCCCTCCACTTT. This gives the protein CASSQTGANSPLHF. The rearrangement uses TRBV6-4 and TRBJ1-6, with 8 bases lining up with TRBD1. Germline V lookup: CDR1 MRHNA, CDR2 SNTAGT. The V segment lost 5 bases and the J segment 6 bases; nucleotides outside the gene matches: 3. This CDR3 region has 14 residues.

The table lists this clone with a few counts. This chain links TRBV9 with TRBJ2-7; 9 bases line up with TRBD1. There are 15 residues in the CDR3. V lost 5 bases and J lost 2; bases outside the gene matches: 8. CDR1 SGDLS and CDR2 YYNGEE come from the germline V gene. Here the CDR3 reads CASSDGTGMPYEQYF. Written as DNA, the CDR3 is TGTGCCAGCAGTGACGGGACAGGGATGCCCTACGAGCAGTACTTC.

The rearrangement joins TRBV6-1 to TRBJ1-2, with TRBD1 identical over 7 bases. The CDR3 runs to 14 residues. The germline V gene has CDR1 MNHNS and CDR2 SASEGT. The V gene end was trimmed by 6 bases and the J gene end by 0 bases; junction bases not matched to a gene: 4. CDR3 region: CASRRGQTNYGYTF. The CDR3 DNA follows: TGTGCCAGCAGGCGGGGACAGACTAACTATGGCTACACCTTC.

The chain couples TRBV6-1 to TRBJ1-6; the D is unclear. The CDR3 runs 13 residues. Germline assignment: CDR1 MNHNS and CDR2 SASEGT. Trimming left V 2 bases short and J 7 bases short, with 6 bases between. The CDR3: CASSEFGNSPLHF. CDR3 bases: TGTGCCAGCAGTGAATTCGGGAATTCACCCCTCCACTTT.

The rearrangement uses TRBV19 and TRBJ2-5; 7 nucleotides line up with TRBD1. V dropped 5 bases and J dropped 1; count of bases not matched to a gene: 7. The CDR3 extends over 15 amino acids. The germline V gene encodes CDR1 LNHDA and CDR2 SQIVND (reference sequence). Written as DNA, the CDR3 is TGTGCCAGTAGTCCTAGGACAGGCCCCCAAGAGACCCAGTACTTC. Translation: CASSPRTGPQETQYF.